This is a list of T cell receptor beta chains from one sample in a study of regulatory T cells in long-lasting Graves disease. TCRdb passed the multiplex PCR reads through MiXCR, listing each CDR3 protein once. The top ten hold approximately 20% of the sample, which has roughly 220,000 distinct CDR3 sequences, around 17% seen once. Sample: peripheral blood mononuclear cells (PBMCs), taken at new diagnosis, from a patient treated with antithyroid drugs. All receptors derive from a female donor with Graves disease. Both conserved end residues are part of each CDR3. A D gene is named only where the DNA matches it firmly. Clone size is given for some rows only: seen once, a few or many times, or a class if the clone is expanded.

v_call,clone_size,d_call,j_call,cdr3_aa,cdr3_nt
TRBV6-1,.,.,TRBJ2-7,CASSTTREGEQYF,TGTGCCAGCTCAACGACTCGAGAAGGAGAGCAGTACTTC
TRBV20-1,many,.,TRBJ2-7,CSARSLVGESYEQYF,TGCAGTGCTCGAAGTTTAGTGGGAGAGTCCTACGAGCAGTACTTC
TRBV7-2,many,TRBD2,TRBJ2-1,CASSSYVGLEVF,TGTGCCAGCAGCTCCTACGTGGGACTAGAGGTCTTC
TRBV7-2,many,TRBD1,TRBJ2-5,CASSFEYGRGETQYF,TGTGCCAGCAGCTTTGAGTACGGCAGGGGGGAGACCCAGTACTTC
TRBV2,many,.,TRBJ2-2,CASSELRGGPNTGELFF,TGTGCCAGCAGTGAATTGCGGGGCGGCCCGAACACCGGGGAGCTGTTTTTT
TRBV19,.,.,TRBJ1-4,CASTPRQAMNEKLFF,TGTGCCAGTACCCCCCGGCAGGCCATGAATGAAAAACTGTTTTTT
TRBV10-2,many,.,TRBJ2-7,CASSRTRGSYEQYF,TGCGCCAGCAGTAGGACAAGGGGCTCCTACGAGCAGTACTTC
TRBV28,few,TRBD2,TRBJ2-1,CASSSLAGGWKNEQFF,TGTGCCAGCAGCTCCCTAGCGGGGGGATGGAAGAATGAGCAGTTCTTC
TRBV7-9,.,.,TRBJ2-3,CASRQEKSDTQYF,TGTGCCAGCCGACAGGAAAAATCAGATACGCAGTATTTT
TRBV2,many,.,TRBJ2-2,CASKKGYTGELFF,TGTGCCAGCAAAAAGGGGTACACCGGGGAGCTGTTTTTT
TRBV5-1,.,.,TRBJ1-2,CASSLTQANYGYTF,TGCGCCAGCAGCTTGACACAGGCAAACTATGGCTACACTTTC
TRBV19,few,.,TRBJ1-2,CASSIDLAGANYGYTF,TGTGCCAGTAGTATAGATCTGGCAGGAGCTAACTATGGCTACACCTTC
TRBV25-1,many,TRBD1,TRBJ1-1,CASSDQGAKAFF,TGTGCCAGCAGTGATCAGGGGGCAAAAGCTTTCTTT
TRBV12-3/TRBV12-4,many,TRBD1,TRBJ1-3,CASESRWDRGPSGNTIYF,TGTGCCAGCGAATCGAGATGGGACAGGGGGCCCTCTGGAAACACCATATATTTT
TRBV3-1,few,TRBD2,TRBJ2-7,CASSPPGTSGSLQYF,TGTGCCAGCAGCCCTCCCGGGACTAGCGGGAGTTTGCAGTACTTC
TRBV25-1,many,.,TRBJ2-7,CASSVQVREQYF,TGTGCCAGCAGTGTTCAGGTACGCGAGCAGTACTTC
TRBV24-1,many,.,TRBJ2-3,CATSGRDDTDTQYF,TGTGCCACCAGTGGGCGGGACGACACAGATACGCAGTATTTT
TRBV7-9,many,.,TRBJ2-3,CASSLGGVSDTQYF,TGTGCCAGCAGCTTAGGCGGGGTTTCAGATACGCAGTATTTT
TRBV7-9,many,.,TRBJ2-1,CASSPGEVSYNEQFF,TGTGCCAGCAGCCCGGGGGAGGTATCTTACAATGAGCAGTTCTTC
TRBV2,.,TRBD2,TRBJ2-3,CASGPSGRALSIDTQYF,TGTGCCAGCGGACCTAGCGGGAGGGCCCTTTCGATAGATACGCAGTATTTT
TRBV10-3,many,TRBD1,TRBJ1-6,CAISWDRERSPLHF,TGTGCCATCAGTTGGGACAGGGAACGTTCACCCCTCCACTTT
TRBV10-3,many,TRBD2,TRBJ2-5,CAISRLAGDQETQYF,TGTGCCATCAGTCGGCTAGCGGGAGACCAAGAGACCCAGTACTTC
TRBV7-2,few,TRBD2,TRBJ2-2,CASSLVSGGTGELFF,TGTGCCAGCAGCTTAGTATCGGGAGGGACCGGGGAGCTGTTTTTT
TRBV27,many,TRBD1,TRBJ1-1,CASSLFPGQGNTEAFF,TGTGCCAGCAGTTTATTTCCCGGACAGGGAAACACTGAAGCTTTCTTT
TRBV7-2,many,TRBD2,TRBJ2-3,CASSLGLAGGPKADTQYF,TGTGCCAGCAGCTTGGGACTAGCGGGAGGGCCTAAAGCAGATACGCAGTATTTT
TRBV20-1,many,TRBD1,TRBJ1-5,CSARDPARGDQPQHF,TGCAGTGCTAGAGATCCCGCCAGGGGGGATCAGCCCCAGCATTTT
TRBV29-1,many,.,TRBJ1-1,CSVGWALNTEAFF,TGCAGCGTTGGATGGGCTTTGAACACTGAAGCTTTCTTT
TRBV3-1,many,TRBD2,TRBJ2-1,CASSQGVLLAGEYNEQFF,TGTGCCAGCAGCCAAGGGGTGCTACTAGCGGGGGAGTACAATGAGCAGTTCTTC
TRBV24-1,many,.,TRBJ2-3,CATSDAYTDTQYF,TGTGCCACCAGTGACGCCTACACAGATACGCAGTATTTT
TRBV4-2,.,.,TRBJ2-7,CASRRDDRVGEQYF,TGTGCCAGCAGGCGGGACGACAGGGTTGGCGAGCAGTACTTC
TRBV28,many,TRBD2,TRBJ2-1,CASSSPGGSTHNEQFF,TGTGCCAGCAGTTCCCCCGGCGGGAGTACCCACAATGAGCAGTTCTTC
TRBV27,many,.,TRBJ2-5,CASSPWARETQYF,TGTGCCAGCAGTCCGTGGGCCAGGGAGACCCAGTACTTC
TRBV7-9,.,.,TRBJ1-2,CASSMRTTLVGGYTF,TGTGCCAGCAGCATGAGAACTACCCTCGTGGGTGGCTACACCTTC
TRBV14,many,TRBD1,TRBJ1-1,CASSHKQGRDTEAFF,TGTGCCAGCAGCCACAAACAGGGGCGGGACACTGAAGCTTTCTTT
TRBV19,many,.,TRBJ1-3,CASSSYSGNTIYF,TGTGCCAGTAGTTCATACTCTGGAAACACCATATATTTT
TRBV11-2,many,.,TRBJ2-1,CASSPTGGVEGYNEQFF,TGTGCCAGCAGCCCGACCGGGGGAGTGGAGGGATACAATGAGCAGTTCTTC
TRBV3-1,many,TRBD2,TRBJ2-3,CASSQGWRNRGADTQYF,TGTGCCAGCAGCCAAGGGTGGCGGAACCGGGGGGCAGATACGCAGTATTTT
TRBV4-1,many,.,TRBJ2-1,CASSQLGLGGSPTNEQFF,TGCGCCAGCAGCCAACTGGGGCTAGGAGGGTCCCCTACAAATGAGCAGTTCTTC
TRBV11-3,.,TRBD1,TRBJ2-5,CASSRQGSETQYF,TGTGCCAGCAGCCGACAGGGAAGCGAGACCCAATACTTC
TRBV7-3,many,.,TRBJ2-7,CASSLIQGGEQYF,TGTGCCAGCAGCTTAATTCAGGGCGGGGAGCAGTACTTC
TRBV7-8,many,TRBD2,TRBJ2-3,CASSLGVAGTDTQYF,TGTGCCAGCAGCTTAGGCGTAGCGGGAACAGATACGCAGTATTTT